The 22 T cell receptor beta chains presented below share a single source sample, sequenced in a study of blood T cells in healthy people across ages (dated by TCRdb to 2015 to 2017). Library prep was done by 5' RACE. The instrument given in TCRdb is Illumina HiSeq 2500. The second PCR ran for about 6 to 12 cycles and used a J-beta primer mix along with a sample-barcoded 5' primer. Using fastp at Q25 and MiXCR, TCRdb reprocessed the public reads and kept productive beta chains. Each CDR3 protein appears once, grouped with its most common genes and DNA. Recorded for this sample are approximately 960,000 distinct CDR3 sequences; 25% to 35% of them occurred a single time. About 9.4% of the sample is taken by the ten largest. These same records also appear under a second study, on T cells of mothers and their children.

The specimen was blood. The receptors derive from a middle-aged woman in good health.

The chain uses TRBV6-1 and TRBJ2-7; D is possibly TRBD2 (6 bases). Per the germline V gene, CDR1 is MNHNS and CDR2 is SASEGT. The CDR3 has 15 residues. V lost 6 bases to trimming and J lost 0 bases, with 15 bases between them. The CDR3 nucleotides are TGTGCCAGCAGCTCAGAGGAGGGTGGCTCCTACGAGCAGTACTTC. Amino acid sequence: CASSSEEGGSYEQYF.

This clonotype was recorded at least ten times. The chain carries TRBV12-3 or TRBV12-4 and TRBJ1-4, with 7 bases that match TRBD1. J gave up 8 bases and V 6 bases, and 9 bases lay outside the gene matches. CDR3 length: 14 amino acids. Here the CDR3 DNA reads TGTGCCAGCAGCTACCGACAGGGTGGGGAAAAACTGTTTTTT. Translated: CASSYRQGGEKLFF.

About this clonotype: A much more abundant neighbour one base away suggests this may be a read error. CDR3 in DNA: TGTGCCACCAACAGGGGTAGGGAGTACGAGCAGTACTTC. Encoded protein: CATNRGREYEQYF. This chain uses TRBV15 with TRBJ2-7, with 7 bases identical to TRBD1. Trimming removed 7 bases from V and 4 bases from J; junction bases left unmatched: 7. The CDR3 totals 13 residues. CDR1 is LNHNV and CDR2 is YYDKDF in the germline V gene (reference sequence).

V gene TRBV4-3 combines with J gene TRBJ1-6; 7 bases are shared with TRBD1. V lost 3 bases, J lost 5 bases, and 4 bases stayed unmatched. This CDR3 is 15 amino acids long. The germline gives CDR1 LGHNA, CDR2 YSLEER. The CDR3 loop reads CASSHGRGNNSPLHF. The CDR3 nucleotides read TGCGCCAGCAGCCATGGCAGGGGGAATAATTCACCCCTCCACTTT.

This clonotype appeared many times. The genes are TRBV28 and TRBJ2-7, with D possibly being TRBD1 (8 bases). Trimming stripped 6 bases from V and 4 bases from J, with 16 bases between. This CDR3 is 14 amino acids long. Per the germline V gene, CDR1 is MDHEN and CDR2 is SYDVKM. This CDR3 reads CASRQRDRFYEQYF. For the CDR3, the DNA is TGTGCCAGCAGGCAGCGGGACAGGTTTTACGAGCAGTACTTC.

The chain recombines TRBV5-8 with TRBJ1-5, with 9 bases that match TRBD1. The CDR3 sequence is 16 residues long. V shed 7 bases, J shed 0 bases, and the junction held 8 bases outside the gene matches. Germline CDR1 SGHTS, CDR2 YDEGEE. The CDR3 DNA follows: TGTGCCAGCGGGAGGACAGGGGCGTTTAGCAATCAGCCCCAGCATTTT. Amino acids: CASGRTGAFSNQPQHF.

For the CDR3, the DNA is TGTGCCAGCAGCTTTCTCACCACCTACAATGAGCAGTTCTTC. Its translation: CASSFLTTYNEQFF. The chain recombines TRBV5-6 with TRBJ2-1; no reliable D call. V lost 2 bases and J lost 2, with 8 bases in between. CDR1 and CDR2 from the germline V gene are SGHDT and YYEEEE. The CDR3 length is 14 residues.

The CDR3 region is CASSLDAANTGELFF. The CDR3 DNA reads TGTGCCAGCAGCTTGGACGCCGCGAACACCGGGGAGCTGTTTTTT. The chain carries TRBV5-4 and TRBJ2-2; D remains unclear. This CDR3 contains 15 residues. Germline values: CDR1 SGHNT, CDR2 YYREEE (reference sequence). Trimming left V 0 bases short and J 0 bases short, with 6 bases between.

Concerning this clonotype: At one end the junction does not follow the germline gene, possibly because of a read error. This chain connects TRBV28 to TRBJ2-7; the D gene is possibly TRBD1 (5 bases). The CDR3 contains 15 residues. The V gene's germline CDR1 is MDHEN and CDR2 SYDVKM. This CDR3 is CASSFPPRGSYERYF. CDR3 DNA sequence: TGTGCCAGCAGTTTTCCTCCTAGGGGCTCCTACGAGCGGTACTTC.

The rearrangement joins TRBV7-9 to TRBJ2-7, with 8 bases aligning to TRBD2. CDR1 and CDR2 (germline): SEHNR, FQNEAQ (reference sequence). This CDR3 is built from 12 residues. Trimming removed 5 bases from V and 9 bases from J; junction bases left unmatched: 6. The CDR3 spells CASSTSGGGQYF. CDR3 nucleotides: TGTGCCAGCAGCACCTCGGGAGGGGGGCAGTACTTC.

The CDR3 spells CASPPIDRDGYTF. Written as DNA, the CDR3 is TGTGCCAGCCCACCCATAGACAGGGATGGCTACACCTTC. The chain has TRBV5-5 and TRBJ1-2; TRBD1 matches at 7 bases. This CDR3 contains 13 residues. Germline CDR1 is SGHKS and CDR2 is YYEKEE (reference sequence). The junction had 9 bases not matched to a gene; V was cut back by 7 bases and J by 6 bases.

This clonotype was counted between two and nine times. The rearrangement joins TRBV28 to TRBJ1-1, with a tentative D call TRBD1 (5 bases). The CDR3 runs 15 residues. Trimming shortened V by 2 bases and J by 3 bases, and 13 bases separated the two germline ends. In germline, CDR1 is MDHEN, CDR2 SYDVKM. The CDR3, as DNA: TGTGCCAGCAGTTTAGTCTCTGCGGGGGACACTGAAGCTTTCTTT. It codes for CASSLVSAGDTEAFF.

This clonotype showed up many times. The J gene is TRBJ2-5, the V gene TRBV27, with D uncertain. CDR3 length: 10 residues. CDR1 is MNHEY and CDR2 is SMNVEV in the germline V gene (reference sequence). V gave up 4 bases and J gave up 7 bases, with 4 bases separating them. CDR3 nucleotides: TGTGCCAGCAGTTATGCGACCCAGTACTTC. Translation gives CASSYATQYF.

This clonotype has ten or more counts. The CDR3 region has the DNA TGCGCCTCCTCGCCAGCAGGTATAAGGGTAAACGAGCAGTACTTC. This translates into CASSPAGIRVNEQYF. V gene TRBV5-1 combines with J gene TRBJ2-7; D ambiguous. Per germline, CDR1 SGHRS and CDR2 YFSETQ. Trimming left V 10 bases short and J 5 bases short, with 25 bases between. CDR3 length equals 15 residues.

CDR3 sequence reads: CAINTQGAGQPQHF. The CDR3 DNA is TGTGCCATCAACACACAGGGGGCTGGTCAGCCCCAGCATTTT. The chain combines TRBV10-3 with TRBJ1-5; 9 nucleotides align to TRBD1. CDR3 length equals 14 residues. The germline CDR1 and CDR2 sequences are ENHRY and SYGVKD. Unmatched junction bases numbered 7, after V lost 7 bases and J lost 6 bases.

This chain connects TRBV12-3 or TRBV12-4 to TRBJ2-5, with 9 bases lining up with TRBD1. The DNA end favors TRBJ2-7, so the J call may be wrong. The CDR3 covers 13 residues. CDR3 in DNA: TGTGCCAGCAGTGGACAGGGGACCCACGAGCAGTACTTC. It is translated as CASSGQGTHEQYF.

This clonotype appeared many times. This sequence joins TRBV6-5 and TRBJ2-5, with a possible D match to TRBD1 (5 bases). Deletions cut 2 bases from V and 2 bases from J, with 24 bases between. The CDR3 contains 19 residues. CDR1 is MNHEY, CDR2 SVGAGI, per germline. The CDR3 region has the DNA TGTGCCAGCAGTTACCTTCAACCTCAGGGCGTACAGTCTCAAGAGACCCAGTACTTC. Its translation: CASSYLQPQGVQSQETQYF.

This clonotype was picked up many times. The V and J genes are TRBV20-1 and TRBJ2-7, with D perhaps matching TRBD2 (6 bases). Between the trimmed V and J ends, which lost 3 bases and 2 bases, there was a span of 11 bases. CDR3 size: 13 residues. Germline V gene lookup returns CDR1 DFQATT and CDR2 SNEGSKA (reference sequence). The CDR3 loop is CSASGGLAYEQYF. In nucleotides, the CDR3 is TGCAGTGCTAGCGGGGGTTTGGCCTACGAGCAGTACTTC.

In this sample, this clonotype turned up a few times. This CDR3 reads CASSLGGATQETQYF. The CDR3 bases are TGTGCCAGCAGCTTAGGGGGGGCCACTCAAGAGACCCAGTACTTC. V and J are TRBV7-3 and TRBJ2-5; the D gene is possibly TRBD2 (7 bases). The CDR3 sequence is 15 residues long. V lost 2 bases, J lost 2 bases, and 12 bases lay in between. From germline, CDR1 is SGHTA and CDR2 FQGTGA.

V usage is TRBV5-1 and J usage is TRBJ1-4, with 8 bases lining up with TRBD1. The CDR3 runs to 17 residues. V lost 4 bases and J lost 8; bases outside the gene matches: 16. CDR1 and CDR2 (germline): SGHRS, YFSETQ. The CDR3 is CASSLGTGPPGGEKLFF. CDR3 sequence (DNA): TGCGCCAGCAGCCTCGGGACAGGACCTCCGGGCGGGGAAAAACTGTTTTTT.

This clonotype was counted once. Possible read error: a much larger clone is one base away. The chain links TRBV5-1 to TRBJ2-7, with D possibly matching TRBD2 (5 bases). The CDR3 runs 15 residues. Germline CDR1 and CDR2: SGHRS and YFSETQ. Trimming cost V 0 bases and J 3 bases, with 13 bases left between them. Here the CDR3 reads CASSLGTGPSYEQYF. In DNA form, the CDR3 reads TGCGCCAGCAGCTTGGGGACTGGGCCCAGCTACGAGCAGTACTTC.

Worth noting for this clonotype: A much larger clone lies a single base off, so this may be a read error. The V call is TRBV29-1, the J call TRBJ1-2; maybe TRBD1 (5 bases). Germline CDR1 reads SQVTM; CDR2 reads ANQGSEA. The CDR3 runs to 13 residues. CDR3 sequence reads: CSVAPGFNYGSTF. CDR3 DNA sequence: TGCAGCGTCGCCCCAGGGTTTAACTACGGCTCCACCTTC.